One and the same sample provided the 20 T cell receptor beta chains below, sequenced in a study of T cell responses to AZD1222 COVID-19 vaccine. Sequenced by immunoSEQ multiplex PCR; TCRdb stores in-frame clones only, minus some. The table has about 140,000 clones, around nine tenths seen once. The specimen was peripheral blood, collected on day 0 of AZD1222 vaccination. The receptors were gathered from an adult in good health.

The rearrangement uses TRBV6-1 and TRBJ1-3; D is perhaps TRBD1 (5 bases). Trimming left V 1 base short and J 1 base short, with 8 bases between. The CDR3 totals 15 residues. Germline CDR1 MNHNS, CDR2 SASEGT. The CDR3 DNA follows: TGTGCCAGCAGTGAAGGACAGCTATCTGGAAACACCATATATTTT. Protein sequence: CASSEGQLSGNTIYF.

The chain has TRBV5-1 and TRBJ2-3; TRBD2 matches at 13 bases. CDR3 length equals 18 residues. CDR1 and CDR2 (germline): SGHRS, YFSETQ. J was trimmed by 4 bases and V by 0 bases; bases with no gene match: 8. The CDR3 DNA reads as TGCGCCAGCAGCTTGGGGACTAGCGGGAGCTTAAGGGCAGATACGCAGTATTTT. This sequence encodes CASSLGTSGSLRADTQYF.

This clone was detected only a few times. The genes are TRBV3-1 (or the pseudogene TRBV3-2) and TRBJ1-6, with 10 positions matching TRBD1. This CDR3 is built from 15 residues. With V trimmed by 4 bases and J by 7 bases, 4 bases remained unmatched. Germline loops: CDR1 LGHDT, CDR2 YNNKEL (reference sequence). The CDR3 loop reads CASSLGTGDNSPLHF. CDR3 DNA: TGTGCCAGCAGCCTAGGGACAGGGGACAATTCACCCCTCCACTTT.

This clone occurred once. This rearrangement joins TRBV4-1 to TRBJ1-3, with D unclear. The germline gives CDR1 MGHRA, CDR2 YSYEKL. This CDR3 is built from 13 residues. Trimming removed 0 bases at V and 6 bases at J, with 6 bases between. The CDR3 coding sequence is TGCGCCAGCAGCCAAGATAGAAAAAACACCATATATTTT. As protein: CASSQDRKNTIYF.

This sequence joins TRBV9 and TRBJ2-1; 10 nucleotides align to TRBD2. The CDR3 length is 16 residues. The germline V gene encodes CDR1 SGDLS and CDR2 YYNGEE. Losses at the gene ends were 0 bases for V and 4 bases for J; bases not matched to a gene: 4. The CDR3 reads CASSVGGLAAYNEQFF. Written as DNA, the CDR3 is TGTGCCAGCAGCGTAGGAGGACTAGCGGCATACAATGAGCAGTTCTTC.

The chain links TRBV9 to TRBJ2-3; TRBD2 is a possible D gene (5 bases). Per germline, CDR1 SGDLS and CDR2 YYNGEE. This CDR3 has 14 amino acids. V lost 2 bases and J lost 4, with 11 bases in between. The CDR3 DNA reads TGTGCCAGCAGCGTGCGTAGCGTTTCAGATACGCAGTATTTT. It specifies CASSVRSVSDTQYF.

The chain uses TRBV3-1 (or the pseudogene TRBV3-2) and TRBJ1-2; tentative D call: TRBD1 (6 bases). Germline V gene lookup returns CDR1 LGHDT and CDR2 YNNKEL (reference sequence). The CDR3 loop spans 13 amino acids. The V end lost 4 bases, the J end lost 5 bases, and 11 bases lay between the germline ends. CDR3 in DNA: TGTGCCAGCAGCCTCGGACAGCTTTATGGCTACACCTTC. It encodes CASSLGQLYGYTF.

The gene calls are TRBV3-1 (or the pseudogene TRBV3-2) and TRBJ2-2; 9 bases align to TRBD2. CDR3 length: 16 residues. Germline assignment: CDR1 LGHDT and CDR2 YNNKEL (reference sequence). With 3 bases clipped from V and 6 bases from J, the junction kept 8 bases outside the gene matches. For the CDR3, the DNA is TGTGCCAGCAGCCATGGGGGCGGGAGGGCCGCCGGGGAGCTGTTTTTT. Protein: CASSHGGGRAAGELFF.

This chain links TRBV7-2 with TRBJ2-7; D remains ambiguous. CDR1 SGHTA and CDR2 FQGNSA come from the germline V gene. V was pared by 3 bases and J by 3 bases, with 9 bases between. There are 13 residues in the CDR3. The CDR3 DNA is TGTGCCAGCAGCTTCTCGTGGAGCTACGAGCAGTACTTC. Protein product: CASSFSWSYEQYF.

The chain has TRBV2 and TRBJ2-7; D is perhaps TRBD1 (6 bases). This CDR3 is 12 amino acids long. Trimming took off 6 bases at V and 4 bases at J, with 10 bases between the two ends. The V gene's germline CDR1 is SNHLY and CDR2 FYNNEI. In nucleotides, the CDR3 is TGTGCCAGCAGGGACAGCGTATACGAGCAGTACTTC. Translating gives CASRDSVYEQYF.

The rearrangement uses TRBV5-1 and TRBJ2-1, with 9 bases aligning to TRBD2. Unmatched junction bases numbered 11, after V lost 5 bases and J lost 2 bases. Germline CDR1 reads SGHRS; CDR2 reads YFSETQ. The CDR3 spans 17 residues. The CDR3 region has the DNA TGCGCCAGCAGGTCCCCCAGTAGCGGGAGTCCCTACAATGAGCAGTTCTTC. Translating gives CASRSPSSGSPYNEQFF.

This clone was observed a single time. The chain recombines TRBV18 with TRBJ2-2; 7 nucleotides align to TRBD2. V shed 6 bases, J shed 2 bases, and the junction held 6 bases outside the gene matches. CDR3 length: 15 residues. Germline values: CDR1 KGHSH, CDR2 LQKENI. CDR3 loop: CASSLRDYNTGELFF. CDR3 sequence (DNA): TGTGCCAGCTCGCTCCGGGACTACAACACCGGGGAGCTGTTTTTT.

This clone was recorded only once. The chain uses TRBV13 and TRBJ1-2, with TRBD1 matching over 12 bases. The V and J ends lost 1 base and 6 bases, in that order; junction bases with no gene match: 12. Germline CDR1 is PRHDT and CDR2 is FYEKMQ (reference sequence). This CDR3 contains 18 residues. CDR3 in amino acids: CASSLDRGQGAQGDGYTF. CDR3 nucleotide sequence: TGTGCCAGCAGCTTAGACCGGGGACAGGGGGCGCAAGGGGATGGCTACACCTTC.

The chain links TRBV9 to TRBJ2-3; D call uncertain. V gave up 3 bases and J gave up 2 bases, with 4 bases separating them. The germline V gene encodes CDR1 SGDLS and CDR2 YYNGEE. This CDR3 has 12 residues. The CDR3 DNA reads TGTGCCAGCAGCGGAGACACAGATACGCAGTATTTT. This gives the protein CASSGDTDTQYF.

This chain links TRBV7-2 with TRBJ2-7; D is undetermined. The CDR3 covers 12 residues. The V gene lost 5 bases and the J gene lost 3 bases, with 8 bases spanning the gap. Per the germline V gene, CDR1 is SGHTA and CDR2 is FQGNSA. The DNA of the CDR3 is TGTGCCAGCAGCCAGACCCTCTACGAGCAGTACTTC. Amino acid sequence: CASSQTLYEQYF.

The chain uses TRBV18 and TRBJ1-2, with 7 bases aligning to TRBD1. CDR1 KGHSH and CDR2 LQKENI come from the germline V gene. V lost 3 bases and J lost 8; bases outside the gene matches: 9. This CDR3 spans 14 amino acids. CDR3 in DNA: TGTGCCAGCTCACCCGACAGGGAAGTGGAGGGCTACACCTTC. It translates to CASSPDREVEGYTF.

The genes are TRBV9 and TRBJ2-2; 7 bases agree with TRBD2. V shed 2 bases and J 9 bases; nucleotides not matched to a gene: 4. This CDR3 is 13 amino acids long. Germline V gene sequence: CDR1 SGDLS, CDR2 YYNGEE. For the CDR3, the DNA is TGTGCCAGCAGCGTCGGGGGGATGAGGGAGCTGTTTTTT. Residues: CASSVGGMRELFF.

V and J are TRBV7-9 and TRBJ1-2, with D possibly matching TRBD1 (5 bases). The CDR3 loop spans 14 amino acids. V lost 5 bases to trimming and J lost 4 bases, with 14 bases between them. Germline CDR1 reads SEHNR; CDR2 reads FQNEAQ (reference sequence). CDR3 in DNA: TGTGCCAGCAGCCCGATGACAGCGATCTATGGCTACACCTTC. Translation: CASSPMTAIYGYTF.

The chain recombines TRBV12-3 or TRBV12-4 with TRBJ2-7; D gene uncertain. The CDR3 sequence is 11 residues long. V was shortened by 3 bases and J by 4 bases, with 4 bases between the two germline ends. CDR3 amino acids: CASSFMYEQYF. In DNA, the CDR3 is TGTGCCAGCAGTTTTATGTACGAGCAGTACTTC.

The chain has TRBV6-5 and TRBJ1-1; no clear D gene. The CDR3 loop spans 12 amino acids. The V end lost 6 bases, the J end lost 5 bases, and 10 bases lay between the germline ends. Germline V CDR1 and CDR2: MNHEY, SVGAGI. The CDR3 bases are TGTGCCAGCAGCCTAGGTCTGACTGAAGCTTTCTTT. Translating it yields CASSLGLTEAFF.